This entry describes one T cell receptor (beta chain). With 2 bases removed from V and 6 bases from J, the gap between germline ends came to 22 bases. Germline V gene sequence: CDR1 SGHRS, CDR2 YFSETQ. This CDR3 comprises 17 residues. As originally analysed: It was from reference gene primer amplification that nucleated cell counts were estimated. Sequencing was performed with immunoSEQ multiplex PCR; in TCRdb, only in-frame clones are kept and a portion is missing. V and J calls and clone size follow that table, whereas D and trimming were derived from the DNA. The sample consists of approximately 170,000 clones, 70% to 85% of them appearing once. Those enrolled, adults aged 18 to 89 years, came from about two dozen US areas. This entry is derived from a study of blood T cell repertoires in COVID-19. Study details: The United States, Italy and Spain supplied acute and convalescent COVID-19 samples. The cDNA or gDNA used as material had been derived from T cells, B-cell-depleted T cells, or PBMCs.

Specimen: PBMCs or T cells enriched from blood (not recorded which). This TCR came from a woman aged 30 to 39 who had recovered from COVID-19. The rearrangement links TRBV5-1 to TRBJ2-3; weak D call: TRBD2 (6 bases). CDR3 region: CASSLSFGGARDDTQYF. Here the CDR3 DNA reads TGCGCCAGCAGCTTAAGTTTCGGCGGGGCACGCGATGATACGCAGTATTTT.